Sequencing of this T cell receptor beta chain was carried out in a study of tumor-infiltrating lymphocytes in primary liver carcinoma. Findings of the study overall: Less overlap was seen in tumor-adjacent and tumor-blood pairs than in tumor region pairs.

Extraction of RNA together with DNA used about 17-34 mg of unsorted bulk tissue. The researchers produced TCR beta cDNA from around 0.5 ug total RNA with a constant-region primer. Slightly modified ARM-PCR with three nested multiplex PCR rounds yielded TCR beta libraries. Each CDR3 protein is one row after TCRdb ran MiXCR on the multiplex PCR reads. The data show about 41,000 distinct CDR3 sequences, approximately 70% seen once. This clonotype has more than one count but fewer than ten. Its antigen is currently unknown. This receptor was taken from a man in his forties with primary liver carcinoma and hepatitis B virus infection. The sample was liver tumor tissue from sampling region 2. Subset described: tumor region T2, inferior pole.

CDR3 sequence: CVSSRTATNQPQHF. The CDR3 DNA sequence: TGTGTCAGTAGTCGGACAGCCACGAATCAGCCCCAGCATTTT. The chain links TRBV28 to TRBJ1-5, with D perhaps matching TRBD1 (6 bases). Germline V gene data show CDR1 as MDHEN and CDR2 as SYDVKM. CDR3 length: 14 amino acids.